This TCR beta chain came from a study of cytomegalovirus exposure and HLA in healthy donors. Study as a whole: The approximately 690 first-cohort repertoires and the 130 or so validation repertoires shared the same platform, a later analysis reported.

General observations from the study: Rare TCR sequences predominated, though certain public TCRs were found in many donors. Specificity of three CMV-associated chains for CMV antigens was verified in vitro. About 150 TCR beta chains were listed as cytomegalovirus-associated.

Regarding this clone: As yet, its antigen is unknown. One end of the junction varies from germline; a read error may be responsible.

The CDR3 loop spans 13 amino acids. Germline values: CDR1 SGHAT, CDR2 FQNNGV. The repertoire was sequenced with immunoSEQ multiplex PCR; TCRdb's copy has only in-frame clones and lacks some. The sample contains approximately 230,000 clones, about 90% of which appear only once. This rearrangement joins TRBV11-2 to TRBJ2-7; the D is unclear. The receptor was isolated from a man aged 18 to 35 in good health and CMV-seropositive. The source material was PBMCs. The CDR3 reads CASSIDRSYEQYF. CDR3 nucleotide sequence: TGTGCCAGCAGCATAGACCGATCCTACGAGCAGTACTTC.